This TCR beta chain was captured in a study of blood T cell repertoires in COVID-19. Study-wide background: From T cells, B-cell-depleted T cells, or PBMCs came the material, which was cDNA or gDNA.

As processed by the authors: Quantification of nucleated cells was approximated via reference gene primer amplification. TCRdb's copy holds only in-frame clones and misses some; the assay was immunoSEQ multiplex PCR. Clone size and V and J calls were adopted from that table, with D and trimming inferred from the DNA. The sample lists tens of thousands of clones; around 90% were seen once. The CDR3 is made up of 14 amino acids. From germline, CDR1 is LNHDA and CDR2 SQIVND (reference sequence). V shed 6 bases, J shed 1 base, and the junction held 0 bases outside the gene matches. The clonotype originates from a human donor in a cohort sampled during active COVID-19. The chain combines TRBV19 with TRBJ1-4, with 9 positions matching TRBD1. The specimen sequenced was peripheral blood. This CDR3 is CASRDRGTNEKLFF. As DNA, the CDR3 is TGTGCCAGTAGGGACAGGGGAACTAATGAAAAACTGTTTTTT.